This record concerns one T cell receptor beta chain sequence. Its matching antigen is unknown. The data were produced by immunoSEQ multiplex PCR, yet TCRdb's version contains in-frame clones alone and is incomplete. This table holds fewer than 90,000 clones, approximately 84% found once. The source of the sample is a study of T cells in localized non-small cell lung cancer. Study-wide results and limits: A raised T cell density in blood coincided with lengthier overall survival. As only one tumor region underwent sequencing, heterogeneity remains possible. Adjacent uninvolved lung had the highest clonality, suggesting focused antigen responses. Out of the top 100 tumor clones, a median around 56 were seen in adjacent lung.

The CDR3 is made up of 15 amino acids. V was trimmed by 5 bases and J by 0 bases, leaving 10 bases between them. CDR1 and CDR2 (germline): MDHEN, SYDVKM. This receptor was obtained from a man between 40 and 75 years old with stage I lung adenocarcinoma. The chain recombines TRBV28 with TRBJ1-4; no clear D gene. The specimen comprised peripheral blood, sampled before any cancer treatment. The CDR3: CASSPQDPTNEKLFF. DNA for the CDR3: TGTGCCAGCAGTCCCCAGGACCCAACTAATGAAAAACTGTTTTTT.